The 6 T cell receptor beta chains below come from one sample, sequenced in a study of post-analysis software for immune sequencing data. Study outcomes and limitations: Among a few TRBV segments more frequent in patients than controls were TRBV5-6, TRBV5-1 and TRBV20-1.

Prepared libraries of TCR beta cDNA carried unique molecular identifiers. TCRdb re-called the PCR reads through MiXCR, storing one row per CDR3 protein. Among about 430,000 distinct CDR3 sequences listed, less than 40% were seen once. For these receptors, no antigen is known. Sequenced sample: blood. All receptors come from a girl aged 2 to 9 with multiple sclerosis.

The rearrangement links TRBV7-2 to TRBJ2-4; D is possibly TRBD1 (6 bases). Trimming removed 5 bases at V and 9 bases at J, with 14 bases between. Germline V lookup: CDR1 SGHTA, CDR2 FQGNSA. The CDR3 totals 13 residues. The DNA of the CDR3 is TGTGCCAGCAGCCATTCACAGGGTGGCATTCAGTACTTC. Its protein product is CASSHSQGGIQYF.

The rearrangement links TRBV5-1 to TRBJ1-1, with D uncertain. V was cut by 0 bases and J by 13 bases, with 16 bases left in between. The CDR3 totals 13 residues. CDR1 is SGHRS and CDR2 is YFSETQ in the germline V gene. The chain's CDR3 is CASSLEIPTRDFF. CDR3 bases: TGCGCCAGCAGCTTGGAAATTCCTACTAGGGATTTCTTT.

The chain recombines TRBV20-1 with TRBJ2-7, with 9 positions matching TRBD1. Per germline, CDR1 DFQATT and CDR2 SNEGSKA (reference sequence). V dropped 1 base and J dropped 3; count of bases not matched to a gene: 4. The CDR3 runs 14 residues. This CDR3 reads CSARGDRALYEQYF. CDR3 coding DNA: TGCAGTGCTAGAGGGGACAGGGCCCTCTACGAGCAGTACTTC.

This clonotype was detected a few times. The chain links TRBV6-4 to TRBJ2-3; D not resolved. Trimming cost V 4 bases and J 0 bases, with 8 bases left between them. The CDR3 is 14 residues long. Looked up from germline, CDR1 is MRHNA and CDR2 is SNTAGT. CDR3 nucleotide sequence: TGTGCCAGCAGTGCAAGCGCAAGCACAGATACGCAGTATTTT. Translation gives CASSASASTDTQYF.

Only a few counts were recorded for this clonotype. The chain carries TRBV21-1 and TRBJ1-2; the table's D call, TRBD1, has no DNA check behind it. TRBV21-1 is noted as a pseudogene. The CDR3 runs to 14 residues. CDR3 DNA sequence: TGTGCCAGCAGCAGGAGGACAGGACCCTATGGCTACACCTTC. Its translation: CASSRRTGPYGYTF.

This clonotype appeared many times. The chain couples TRBV11-2 to TRBJ2-5; D is ambiguous. The CDR3 consists of 14 residues. Germline CDR1 and CDR2: SGHAT and FQNNGV. Trimming shortened V by 0 bases and J by 4 bases, and 9 bases separated the two germline ends. The CDR3 reads CASSLDEVRETQYF. Written as DNA, the CDR3 is TGTGCCAGCAGCTTAGATGAGGTTAGAGAGACCCAGTACTTC. Supplemented by reference TRBV11-2 and TRBJ2-5, the full variable domain reads EAGVAQSPRYKIIEKRQSVAFWCNPISGHATLYWYQQILGQGPKLLIQFQNNGVVDDSQLPKDRFSAERLKGVDSTLKIQPAKLEDSAVYLCASSLDEVRETQYFGPGTRLLVL.